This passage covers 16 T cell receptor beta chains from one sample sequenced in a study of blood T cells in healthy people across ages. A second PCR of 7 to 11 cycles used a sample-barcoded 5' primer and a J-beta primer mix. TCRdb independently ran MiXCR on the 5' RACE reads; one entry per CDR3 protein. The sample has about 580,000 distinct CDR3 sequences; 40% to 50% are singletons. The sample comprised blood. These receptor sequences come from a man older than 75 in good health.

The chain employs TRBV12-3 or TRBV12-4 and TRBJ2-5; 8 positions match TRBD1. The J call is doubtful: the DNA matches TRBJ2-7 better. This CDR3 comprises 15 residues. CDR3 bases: TGTGCCAGCAGTCCAGCCGGGACAGGTGCAGACGAGCAGTACTTC. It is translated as CASSPAGTGADEQYF.

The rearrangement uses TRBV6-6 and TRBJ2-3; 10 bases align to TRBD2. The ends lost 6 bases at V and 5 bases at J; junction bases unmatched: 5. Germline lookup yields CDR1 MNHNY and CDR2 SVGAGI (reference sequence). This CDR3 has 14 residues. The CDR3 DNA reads TGTGCCAGCAGAAAAGCGGGGGGGCAAGATACGCAGTATTTT. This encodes CASRKAGGQDTQYF.

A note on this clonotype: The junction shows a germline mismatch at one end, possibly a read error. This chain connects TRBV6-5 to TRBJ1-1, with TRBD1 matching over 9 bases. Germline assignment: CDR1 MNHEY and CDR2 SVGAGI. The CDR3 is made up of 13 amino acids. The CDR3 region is CASRGTGNAEAFF. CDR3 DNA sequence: TGTGCCAGCAGGGGGACAGGGAACGCTGAAGCTTTCTTT.

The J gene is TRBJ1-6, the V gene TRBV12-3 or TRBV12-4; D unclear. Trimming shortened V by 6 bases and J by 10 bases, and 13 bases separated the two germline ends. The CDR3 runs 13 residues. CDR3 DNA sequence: TGTGCCAGCAGGGCCCTATTCAAGTCACCCCTCCACTTT. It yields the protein CASRALFKSPLHF.

CDR3 sequence (DNA): TGCAGTGCCCCCGGAGGGGACTACAATGAGCAGTTCTTC. Its translation: CSAPGGDYNEQFF. This chain uses TRBV20-1 with TRBJ2-1; maybe TRBD2 (6 bases). Germline lookup yields CDR1 DFQATT and CDR2 SNEGSKA (reference sequence). V lost 6 bases and J 3 bases, leaving 12 bases between the germline ends. The CDR3 runs to 13 residues.

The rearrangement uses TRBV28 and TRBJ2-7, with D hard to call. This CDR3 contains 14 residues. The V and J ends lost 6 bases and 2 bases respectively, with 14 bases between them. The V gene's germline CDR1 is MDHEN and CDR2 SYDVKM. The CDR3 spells CASRPLQLTYEQYF. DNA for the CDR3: TGTGCCAGCAGGCCCCTACAGCTTACCTACGAGCAGTACTTC. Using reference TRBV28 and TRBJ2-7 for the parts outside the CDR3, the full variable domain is DVKVTQSSRYLVKRTGEKVFLECVQDMDHENMFWYRQDPGLGLRLIYFSYDVKMKEKGDIPEGYSVSREKKERFSLILESASTNQTSMYLCASRPLQLTYEQYFGPGTRLTVT.

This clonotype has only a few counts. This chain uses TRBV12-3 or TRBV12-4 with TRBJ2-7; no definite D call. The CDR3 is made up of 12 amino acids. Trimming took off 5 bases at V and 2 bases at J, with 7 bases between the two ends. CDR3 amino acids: CASSTKPYEQYF. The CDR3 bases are TGTGCCAGCAGTACCAAACCCTACGAGCAGTACTTC.

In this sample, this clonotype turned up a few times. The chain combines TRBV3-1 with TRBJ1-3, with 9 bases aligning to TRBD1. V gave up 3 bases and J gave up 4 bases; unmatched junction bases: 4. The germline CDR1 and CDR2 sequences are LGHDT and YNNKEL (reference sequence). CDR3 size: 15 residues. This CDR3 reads CASSHGTGPGNTIYF. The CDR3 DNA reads TGTGCCAGCAGCCACGGGACAGGGCCAGGAAACACCATATATTTT.

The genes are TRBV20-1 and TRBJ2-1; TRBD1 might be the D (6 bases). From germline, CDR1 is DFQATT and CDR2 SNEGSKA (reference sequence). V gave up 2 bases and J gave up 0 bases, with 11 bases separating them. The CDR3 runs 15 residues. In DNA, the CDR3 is TGCAGTGCTAGACAGGGGTCGGGCTCCTACAATGAGCAGTTCTTC. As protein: CSARQGSGSYNEQFF.

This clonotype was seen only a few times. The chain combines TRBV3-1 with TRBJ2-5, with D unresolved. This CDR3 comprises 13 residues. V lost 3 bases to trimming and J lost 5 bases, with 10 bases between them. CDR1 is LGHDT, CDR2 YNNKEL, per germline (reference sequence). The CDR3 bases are TGTGCCAGCAGCCAGGGCAAAAGGGAGACCCAGTACTTC. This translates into CASSQGKRETQYF.

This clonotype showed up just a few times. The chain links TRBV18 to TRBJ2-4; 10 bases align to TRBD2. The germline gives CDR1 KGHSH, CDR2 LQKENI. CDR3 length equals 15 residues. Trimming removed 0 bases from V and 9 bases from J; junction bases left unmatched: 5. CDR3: CASSPPGLARSIQYF. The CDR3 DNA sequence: TGTGCCAGCTCACCACCGGGACTAGCGCGCAGCATTCAGTACTTC.

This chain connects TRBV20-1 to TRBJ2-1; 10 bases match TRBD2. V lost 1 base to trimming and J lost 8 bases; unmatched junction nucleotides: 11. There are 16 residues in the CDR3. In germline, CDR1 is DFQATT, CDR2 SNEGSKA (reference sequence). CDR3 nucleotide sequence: TGCAGTGCTAGAGGCGCTAGCGGGAGAATTGTGGATGAGCAGTTCTTC. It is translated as CSARGASGRIVDEQFF.

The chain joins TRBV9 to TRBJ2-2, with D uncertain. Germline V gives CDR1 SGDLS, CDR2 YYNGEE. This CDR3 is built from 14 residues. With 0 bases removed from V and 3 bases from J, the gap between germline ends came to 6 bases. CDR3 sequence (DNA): TGTGCCAGCAGCGTAGCTTCCCACACCGGGGAGCTGTTTTTT. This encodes CASSVASHTGELFF.

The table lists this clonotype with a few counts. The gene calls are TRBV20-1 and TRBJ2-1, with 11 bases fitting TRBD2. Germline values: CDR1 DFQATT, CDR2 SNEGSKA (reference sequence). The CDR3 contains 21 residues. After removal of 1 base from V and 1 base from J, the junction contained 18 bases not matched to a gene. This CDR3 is CSARGPRPGLAVKGSYNEQFF. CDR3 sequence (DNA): TGCAGTGCTAGAGGCCCGCGACCGGGACTAGCGGTCAAAGGGTCCTACAATGAGCAGTTCTTC.

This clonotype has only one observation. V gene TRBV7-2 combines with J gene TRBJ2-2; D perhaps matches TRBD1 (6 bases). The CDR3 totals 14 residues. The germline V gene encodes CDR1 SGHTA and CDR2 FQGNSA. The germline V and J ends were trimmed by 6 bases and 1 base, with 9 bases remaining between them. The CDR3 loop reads CASRYRVNTGELFF. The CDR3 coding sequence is TGTGCCAGCAGATACAGGGTGAACACCGGGGAGCTGTTTTTT.

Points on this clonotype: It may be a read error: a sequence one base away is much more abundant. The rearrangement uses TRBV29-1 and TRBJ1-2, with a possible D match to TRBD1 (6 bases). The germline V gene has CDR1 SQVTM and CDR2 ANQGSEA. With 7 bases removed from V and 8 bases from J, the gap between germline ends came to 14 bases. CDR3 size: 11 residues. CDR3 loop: CSGRTGGGYTF. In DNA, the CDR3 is TGCAGCGGACGCACGGGGGGCGGCTACACCTTC.